The 3 T cell receptor beta chains below were found in one sample sequenced in a study of early T cells in non-severe SARS-CoV-2 infection (dated by TCRdb to about 2021). Library creation used 5' RACE. The data were produced on a NextSeq 500. In-frame beta chains were kept once TCRdb had trimmed the public reads at Q25 with fastp and called clones with MiXCR. Each record represents a unique CDR3 protein, reported with the most common genes and DNA among its rows. This sample comprises approximately 66,000 distinct CDR3 sequences, approximately 12% of them detected only once. Roughly 1.2% of the sample is taken by the ten largest. The sequenced sample was whole blood, obtained at baseline. The receptors come from an adult who was a healthcare worker with PCR-confirmed SARS-CoV-2 infection or an uninfected control (not recorded which). The donor label of this sample is uncertain.

This clonotype was seen ten or more times. The chain combines TRBV3-1 with TRBJ1-6; no clear D. The CDR3 is made up of 14 amino acids. Trimming took 3 bases from V and 5 from J, leaving 8 bases between them. Germline lookup yields CDR1 LGHDT and CDR2 YNNKEL (reference sequence). The CDR3: CASSQPGDNSPLHF. CDR3 bases: TGTGCCAGCAGCCAGCCAGGCGATAATTCACCCCTCCACTTT.

This clonotype was counted ten times or more. CDR3 loop: CASSSRLTLNTEAFF. The CDR3 DNA reads as TGTGCCAGCAGCTCCCGATTAACCCTTAACACTGAAGCTTTCTTT. The chain has TRBV11-2 and TRBJ1-1; no clear D. CDR1 is SGHAT, CDR2 FQNNGV, per germline. The CDR3 runs to 15 residues. V lost 4 bases and J 2 bases, leaving 14 bases between the germline ends.

CDR3: CASFGWRTDTQYF. CDR3 in DNA: TGTGCTAGTTTCGGGTGGCGCACAGATACGCAGTATTTT. The chain employs TRBV12-5 and TRBJ2-3; no clear D. Germline CDR1 LGHNT, CDR2 FRNRAP. This CDR3 has 13 residues. The ends were cut back, 8 bases at V and 1 base at J, with 10 bases in the middle.